One and the same sample provided the 11 T cell receptor beta chains below, sequenced in a study of OX40 agonist ivuxolimab in advanced cancers. The method was immunoSEQ multiplex PCR; TCRdb's version includes in-frame clones alone and lacks a portion of them. Among roughly 8,000 clones listed, roughly 66% were seen once. This specimen was CD4+ or CD8+ T cells sorted from blood, taken in a trial of the OX40 agonist ivuxolimab. The receptors were sampled from an adult with an advanced solid tumor such as melanoma, head and neck, liver or kidney cancer.

This CDR3 reads CASLGSRVGGSGANVLTF. In DNA, the CDR3 is TGTGCCAGCTTGGGTTCGAGGGTGGGTGGCTCTGGGGCCAACGTCCTGACTTTC. The V gene is TRBV7-9, the J gene TRBJ2-6; perhaps TRBD2 as D (5 bases). CDR3 size: 18 residues. V shed 8 bases and J shed 0 bases, with 20 bases lying between them. CDR1 and CDR2 from the germline V gene are SEHNR and FQNEAQ (reference sequence).

The DNA of the CDR3 is TGTGCCAGCAGTTCCCGCCAGGGATTACGAATGAACACTGAAGCTTTCTTT. Protein product: CASSSRQGLRMNTEAFF. The chain has TRBV28 and TRBJ1-1; TRBD1 might be the D (5 bases). The V end was cut by 4 bases, the J end by 0 bases, with 18 bases between. CDR3 length equals 17 residues. Germline V gives CDR1 MDHEN, CDR2 SYDVKM.

The rearrangement links TRBV5-1 to TRBJ2-4; TRBD1 is a possible D gene (5 bases). The length of the CDR3 is 16 residues. V was cut by 4 bases and J by 2 bases, with 16 bases left in between. Germline values: CDR1 SGHRS, CDR2 YFSETQ. The CDR3 here is CASSPTPTGTKNIQYF. Here the CDR3 DNA reads TGCGCCAGCAGCCCCACCCCCACAGGTACCAAAAACATTCAGTACTTC. Variable domain in full (rest from reference TRBV5-1 and TRBJ2-4): KAGVTQTPRYLIKTRGQQVTLSCSPISGHRSVSWYQQTPGQGLQFLFEYFSETQRNKGNFPGRFSGRQFSNSRSEMNVSTLELGDSALYLCASSPTPTGTKNIQYFGAGTRLSVL.

This clone is termed medium-sized. The gene calls are TRBV6-6 and TRBJ1-2; no clear D gene. The CDR3 is 13 amino acids. The V end was cut by 8 bases, the J end by 1 base, with 11 bases between. The V gene's germline CDR1 is MNHNY and CDR2 SVGAGI (reference sequence). The DNA of the CDR3 is TGTGCCAGCTGTGGAGGGCTTAACTATGGCTACACCTTC. Translation gives CASCGGLNYGYTF.

Relative to its sample, this clone is medium-sized. This chain joins TRBV7-9 and TRBJ1-2; D is uncertain. The CDR3 is 13 amino acids. Deletions cut 5 bases from V and 8 bases from J, with 15 bases between. Germline values: CDR1 SEHNR, CDR2 FQNEAQ (reference sequence). CDR3 in DNA: TGTGCCAGCAGCCAGCCCACCAGCCGGGGCTACACCTTC. Translating it yields CASSQPTSRGYTF. The full variable domain, with the rest looked up from reference TRBV7-9 and TRBJ1-2, is DTGVSQNPRHKITKRGQNVTFRCDPISEHNRLYWYRQTLGQGPEFLTYFQNEAQLEKSRLLSDRFSAERPKGSFSTLEIQRTEQGDSAMYLCASSQPTSRGYTFGSGTRLTVV.

The J gene is TRBJ1-6, the V gene TRBV18, with TRBD1 matching over 7 bases. CDR1 and CDR2 (germline): KGHSH, LQKENI. The CDR3 contains 15 residues. The J segment lost 7 bases and the V segment lost 6 bases, leaving 9 bases of the junction unmatched. CDR3 sequence (DNA): TGTGCCAGCTCGCCTAACAGGGGTAGGAATTCACCCCTCCACTTT. Its protein is CASSPNRGRNSPLHF.

V usage is TRBV27 and J usage is TRBJ2-7; D is ambiguous. Germline V gene lookup returns CDR1 MNHEY and CDR2 SMNVEV (reference sequence). The ends were cut back, 8 bases at V and 6 bases at J, with 5 bases in the middle. The CDR3 extends over 9 amino acids. This chain's CDR3 is CASGPEQYF. The CDR3 DNA reads as TGTGCCAGCGGGCCCGAGCAGTACTTC.

V is TRBV9 and J is TRBJ1-2; D may be TRBD1 (5 bases). The CDR3 is 12 amino acids. Germline V lookup: CDR1 SGDLS, CDR2 YYNGEE. V was cut by 4 bases and J by 5 bases, with 9 bases left in between. Here the CDR3 DNA reads TGTGCCAGCAGCACCCAGGGATATGGCTACACCTTC. It encodes CASSTQGYGYTF.

J is TRBJ1-2 and V is TRBV27, with 12 bases matching TRBD1. CDR3 length: 17 residues. V was clipped by 3 bases and J by 6 bases; unmatched bases: 11. From germline, CDR1 is MNHEY and CDR2 SMNVEV (reference sequence). CDR3 nucleotides: TGTGCCAGCAGTTTGGCGGGACAGGGGGCCCCGAGGGATGGCTACACCTTC. It yields the protein CASSLAGQGAPRDGYTF.

J is TRBJ1-1 and V is TRBV7-9; perhaps TRBD1 as D (6 bases). Germline V gives CDR1 SEHNR, CDR2 FQNEAQ (reference sequence). Trimming left V 2 bases short and J 5 bases short, with 9 bases between. The CDR3 spans 13 residues. The CDR3 bases are TGTGCCAGCAGCTTAAGTCAGGGGACTGAAGCTTTCTTT. Encoded protein: CASSLSQGTEAFF.

V usage is TRBV7-9 and J usage is TRBJ2-3, with D possibly being TRBD2 (6 bases). Trimming took 5 bases from V and 1 from J, leaving 13 bases between them. The CDR3 extends over 15 amino acids. Germline CDR1 and CDR2: SEHNR and FQNEAQ (reference sequence). The CDR3 spells CASSAGTGGTDTQYF. The CDR3 DNA reads TGTGCCAGCAGCGCCGGGACGGGGGGCACAGATACGCAGTATTTT.